This record concerns one T cell receptor beta chain sequence. CDR3 length equals 13 residues. The germline CDR1 and CDR2 sequences are ENHRY and SYGVKD. V dropped 7 bases and J dropped 0 bases, with 9 bases sitting between them. The entry originates in a study of blood T cell repertoires in COVID-19. Study summary: Samples representing acute and convalescent COVID-19 were sourced from the United States, Italy and Spain. From T cells, B-cell-depleted T cells, or PBMCs came the material, which was cDNA or gDNA.

Source study methods: Reference gene primer amplification in the assay estimated nucleated cell counts. The data were produced by immunoSEQ multiplex PCR, yet TCRdb's version contains in-frame clones alone and is incomplete. For V, J and clone size, that table is used; D and trimming come from the DNA. The table records fewer than 65,000 clones, roughly four fifths of them present only once. This TCR was recovered from a human donor in a cohort sampled during active COVID-19. Input material: peripheral blood. The V gene is TRBV10-3, the J gene TRBJ1-1, with D possibly TRBD1 on 5 matching bases. The CDR3 region is CAIMRQLNTEAFF. The CDR3 DNA sequence: TGTGCCATCATGAGACAGTTGAACACTGAAGCTTTCTTT.